This TCR beta chain was sequenced during a study of memory CD4+ T cells and cytomegalovirus serostatus. Study-level information: This sample comes from healthy Belgian adults, under 10 CMV seropositive, about 25 seronegative.

Assay: immunoSEQ multiplex PCR; the TCRdb copy retains only in-frame clones and omits some. This table holds about 40,000 clones, about three quarters found once. Single viable CD3+CD4+CD8-CD45RO+ cells were sorted as the memory CD4+ T cells. Serum IgG to CMV pp150, pp28, p38 and p52 defined serostatus. The CDR3 covers 13 residues. Per the germline V gene, CDR1 is WSHSY and CDR2 is SAAADI. V lost 3 bases and J 9 bases, leaving 14 bases between the germline ends. Study results and caveats: Of more than 150 reported CMV TCRbeta sequences, around 63 were found in memory CD4+ repertoires.

Comments on this clone: Its target is not known.

Sequencing was carried out using memory CD4+ T cells from blood. The source of this sequence is an adult in good health and CMV-seronegative. The chain carries TRBV10-2 and TRBJ1-1; maybe TRBD1 (6 bases). The CDR3 nucleotides read TGCGCCAGCAGTGAAACGCGGGGGCGCCAAGCTTTCTTT. It specifies CASSETRGRQAFF.